The 20 T cell receptor beta chains in this list originate from one sample, sequenced in a study of PD-1 blockade in mismatch repair-deficient tumors. The time point here: roughly ten-day in vitro stimulation with candidate neoantigen peptide 5. Antigen specificity for these receptors is unknown. Clones were read by immunoSEQ multiplex PCR, and TCRdb kept only the in-frame ones, dropping some. The sample records 16,000 or so clones, less than 85% being singletons. Material: cells cultured in vitro, obtained from a patient treated with pembrolizumab. The receptor set was obtained from an adult with mismatch repair-deficient cancer.

The chain joins TRBV6-5 to TRBJ2-7; TRBD1 might be the D (6 bases). The ends were cut back, 3 bases at V and 2 bases at J, with 14 bases in the middle. The CDR3 consists of 15 residues. CDR1 and CDR2 from the germline V gene are MNHEY and SVGAGI. This chain's CDR3 is CASSYSLGQPYEQYF. CDR3 coding DNA: TGTGCCAGCAGTTATTCCCTCGGACAGCCCTACGAGCAGTACTTC.

This chain links TRBV5-1 with TRBJ1-1, with no clear D. CDR1 SGHRS and CDR2 YFSETQ come from the germline V gene. The CDR3 covers 13 residues. V lost 3 bases and J lost 8, with 14 bases in between. The CDR3 loop reads CASSSDPNLEAFF. CDR3 nucleotide sequence: TGCGCCAGCAGCTCGGACCCGAACCTAGAAGCTTTCTTT.

CDR3 in DNA: TGTGCCAGCAGCCCCCTAGTGAGGCGAACTACCGGGGAGCTGTTTTTT. Translation gives CASSPLVRRTTGELFF. V and J are TRBV28 and TRBJ2-2; D is undetermined. Trimming shortened V by 6 bases and J by 5 bases, and 19 bases separated the two germline ends. Germline assignment: CDR1 MDHEN and CDR2 SYDVKM. The CDR3 has 16 residues. Supplemented by reference TRBV28 and TRBJ2-2, the full variable domain reads DVKVTQSSRYLVKRTGEKVFLECVQDMDHENMFWYRQDPGLGLRLIYFSYDVKMKEKGDIPEGYSVSREKKERFSLILESASTNQTSMYLCASSPLVRRTTGELFFGEGSRLTVL.

The rearrangement joins TRBV7-9 to TRBJ2-3; D gene unclear. CDR1 is SEHNR and CDR2 is FQNEAQ in the germline V gene (reference sequence). This CDR3 is built from 14 residues. V lost 0 bases and J lost 5, with 9 bases in between. The DNA for the CDR3 is TGTGCCAGCAGCTTAGCAGGGTCGGGAGATACGCAGTATTTT. Its translation: CASSLAGSGDTQYF.

The V and J genes are TRBV4-1 and TRBJ2-7; maybe TRBD2 (6 bases). CDR1 is MGHRA and CDR2 is YSYEKL in the germline V gene. This CDR3 is 15 amino acids long. V lost 1 base, J lost 0 bases, and 10 bases lay in between. The CDR3 bases are TGCGCCAGCAGCCAAGTGGGAGGCGGCTCCTACGAGCAGTACTTC. This translates into CASSQVGGGSYEQYF.

The rearrangement joins TRBV7-2 to TRBJ1-5; D is undetermined. The CDR3 sequence is 14 residues long. CDR1 is SGHTA and CDR2 is FQGNSA in the germline V gene. With 3 bases removed from V and 3 bases from J, the gap between germline ends came to 9 bases. CDR3 loop: CASSLRRVNQPQHF. The CDR3, as DNA: TGTGCCAGCAGCTTGCGACGGGTCAATCAGCCCCAGCATTTT. Using reference TRBV7-2 and TRBJ1-5 for the parts outside the CDR3, the full variable domain is GAGVSQSPSNKVTEKGKDVELRCDPISGHTALYWYRQSLGQGLEFLIYFQGNSAPDKSGLPSDRFSAERTGGSVSTLTIQRTQQEDSAVYLCASSLRRVNQPQHFGDGTRLSIL.

J is TRBJ2-7 and V is TRBV28; 14 bases are shared with TRBD2. The germline CDR1 and CDR2 sequences are MDHEN and SYDVKM. The CDR3 has 18 amino acids. Unmatched junction bases numbered 11, after V lost 4 bases and J lost 3 bases. The CDR3 spells CASSSMPRLAGGDYEQYF. DNA for the CDR3: TGTGCCAGCAGTTCAATGCCCCGACTAGCGGGAGGGGACTACGAGCAGTACTTC.

The J gene is TRBJ2-5, the V gene TRBV5-4; D unresolved. There are 14 residues in the CDR3. Per the germline V gene, CDR1 is SGHNT and CDR2 is YYREEE (reference sequence). The V and J ends lost 0 bases and 0 bases respectively, with 6 bases between them. CDR3 protein: CASSLGSYQETQYF. For the CDR3, the DNA is TGTGCCAGCAGCTTGGGATCGTACCAAGAGACCCAGTACTTC.

The chain uses TRBV27 and TRBJ2-1; no definite D call. CDR1 and CDR2 (germline): MNHEY, SMNVEV (reference sequence). This CDR3 is 11 amino acids long. V gave up 5 bases and J gave up 9 bases, with 8 bases separating them. The CDR3 sequence is CASSPLIEQFF. The CDR3 coding sequence is TGTGCCAGCAGTCCACTCATTGAGCAGTTCTTC.

The J gene is TRBJ2-5, the V gene TRBV5-1; the match to TRBD1 covers 7 bases. This CDR3 has 13 amino acids. Germline V gene lookup returns CDR1 SGHRS and CDR2 YFSETQ. J gave up 4 bases and V 4 bases, and 4 bases lay outside the gene matches. CDR3 bases: TGCGCCAGCAGCACGGGACAGAGAGAGACCCAGTACTTC. It translates to CASSTGQRETQYF. Looking up the rest from reference TRBV5-1 and TRBJ2-5 gives the full variable domain: KAGVTQTPRYLIKTRGQQVTLSCSPISGHRSVSWYQQTPGQGLQFLFEYFSETQRNKGNFPGRFSGRQFSNSRSEMNVSTLELGDSALYLCASSTGQRETQYFGPGTRLLVL.

This clone occurred a few times. V and J are TRBV6-6 and TRBJ1-6, with D possibly being TRBD1 (5 bases). CDR1 and CDR2 (germline): MNHNY, SVGAGI (reference sequence). The CDR3 is made up of 15 amino acids. V lost 7 bases and J lost 6, with 16 bases in between. For the CDR3, the DNA is TGTGCCAGCACCCAACCGGGGCAGGGTAATTCACCCCTCCACTTT. As protein: CASTQPGQGNSPLHF.

The chain recombines TRBV10-1 with TRBJ2-3; perhaps D is TRBD1 or TRBD2 (5 bases each). Germline assignment: CDR1 WNHNN and CDR2 SYGVQD (reference sequence). The CDR3 contains 14 residues. With 3 bases removed from V and 3 bases from J, the gap between germline ends came to 10 bases. The CDR3 coding sequence is TGCGCCAGCAGTGATACGGGGCAGACAGATACGCAGTATTTT. Translated, it gives CASSDTGQTDTQYF.

This CDR3 reads CASSRLTVPNQPQHF. In DNA form, the CDR3 reads TGTGCCAGCAGCCGTTTGACGGTCCCAAATCAGCCCCAGCATTTT. The rearrangement joins TRBV11-2 to TRBJ1-5; no reliable D call. CDR1 is SGHAT, CDR2 FQNNGV, per germline. The CDR3 totals 15 residues. Trimming cost V 5 bases and J 4 bases, with 15 bases left between them.

The sample holds one count of this clone. The chain uses TRBV5-1 and TRBJ2-3; 7 bases match TRBD2. V lost 0 bases to trimming and J lost 2 bases; unmatched junction nucleotides: 9. CDR1 and CDR2 from the germline V gene are SGHRS and YFSETQ. The CDR3 totals 17 residues. CDR3: CASSLGRSSGSTDTQYF. The CDR3 coding sequence is TGCGCCAGCAGCTTGGGACGATCTAGCGGATCCACAGATACGCAGTATTTT.

This clone turned up a few times. The chain uses TRBV15 and TRBJ1-1, with TRBD1 as a possible D gene (5 bases). The CDR3 is 12 residues long. Trimming shortened V by 8 bases and J by 0 bases, and 7 bases separated the two germline ends. Germline CDR1 and CDR2: LNHNV and YYDKDF (reference sequence). CDR3 sequence reads: CATGGLNTEAFF. DNA of the CDR3: TGTGCCACCGGGGGGTTGAACACTGAAGCTTTCTTT.

DNA of the CDR3: TGTGCCACCGAACCCCCCGATAGCAATCAGCCCCAGCATTTT. Translated: CATEPPDSNQPQHF. V usage is TRBV28 and J usage is TRBJ1-5, with D hard to call. CDR1 and CDR2 from the germline V gene are MDHEN and SYDVKM. Trimming took off 10 bases at V and 0 bases at J, with 13 bases between the two ends. The CDR3 is 14 amino acids.

The chain joins TRBV29-1 to TRBJ2-5; no clear D gene. CDR1 is SQVTM and CDR2 is ANQGSEA in the germline V gene. V was shortened by 3 bases and J by 7 bases, with 15 bases between the two germline ends. The CDR3 is made up of 13 amino acids. The CDR3 DNA reads TGCAGCGTTGAGATTGGGGTCGTGAGGACCCAGTACTTC. Its translation: CSVEIGVVRTQYF. Full variable domain (missing parts from reference TRBV29-1 and TRBJ2-5): SAVISQKPSRDICQRGTSLTIQCQVDSQVTMMFWYRQQPGQSLTLIATANQGSEATYESGFVIDKFPISRPNLTFSTLTVSNMSPEDSSIYLCSVEIGVVRTQYFGPGTRLLVL.

This clone was seen only once. This chain links TRBV19 with TRBJ2-5; 7 bases map to TRBD2. From germline, CDR1 is LNHDA and CDR2 SQIVND (reference sequence). With 10 bases clipped from V and 0 bases from J, the junction kept 8 bases outside the gene matches. CDR3 length equals 14 residues. In DNA form, the CDR3 reads TGTGCCACCGACATCGGGGGGAACCAAGAGACCCAGTACTTC. Amino acids: CATDIGGNQETQYF.

This clone has a handful of counts. As DNA, the CDR3 is TGTGCCAGCAGTTCGGCTAAAACTCCCGGACTAGGGGAGACCCAGTACTTC. Its translation: CASSSAKTPGLGETQYF. V usage is TRBV27 and J usage is TRBJ2-5; TRBD2 matches at 7 bases. The CDR3 loop spans 17 amino acids. CDR1 is MNHEY and CDR2 is SMNVEV in the germline V gene (reference sequence). V trimming: 4 bases; J trimming: 5 bases; junction bases outside the gene matches: 16.

The chain carries TRBV9 and TRBJ2-3, with 14 bases matching TRBD2. The germline CDR1 and CDR2 sequences are SGDLS and YYNGEE. The CDR3 sequence is 19 residues long. V was pared by 1 base and J by 6 bases, with 13 bases of the junction left unmatched. In DNA form, the CDR3 reads TGTGCCAGCAGCGTAACCGGACTAGCGGGAGGTGGGGTCGGGGATACGCAGTATTTT. Its protein product is CASSVTGLAGGGVGDTQYF.